This T cell receptor beta chain comes out of a study of regulatory T cells in long-lasting Graves disease. Study-level points and caveats: Thyroid tissue was not studied; only peripheral blood was.

Noted time point: persistent/refractory GD, antithyroid drugs over 5 years with positive TRAb. Making the TCR library involved RNA that had been extracted from PBMCs. This clonotype was observed many times. Antigen specificity is unknown. The authors built TCR beta libraries using iRepertoire HTBI primers and Arm-PCR of CDR3 regions. TCRdb re-called the multiplex PCR reads with MiXCR, one entry per CDR3 protein. The table lists 600,000 to 850,000 distinct CDR3 sequences, approximately 31% of them singletons, with 35% to 55% in the top ten. The CDR3 has 14 residues. Germline lookup yields CDR1 SGHAT and CDR2 FQDESV (reference sequence). Unmatched junction bases numbered 6, after V lost 5 bases and J lost 4 bases.

The sequence was obtained from a female donor with Graves disease. The sample consisted of peripheral blood mononuclear cells (PBMCs), taken when the disease was refractory, from a patient treated with antithyroid drugs. The chain has TRBV11-1 and TRBJ1-1, with TRBD1 matching over 8 bases. The CDR3 sequence: CASSLRTGGTEAFF. The CDR3 region has the DNA TGTGCCAGCAGCCTCCGAACAGGGGGCACTGAAGCTTTCTTT.